This T cell receptor beta chain was sequenced in a study of cytomegalovirus exposure and HLA in healthy donors. Study in general: Membership in the Caucasian-associated ancestry cluster was found for 65% to 85% of fewer than 450 genotyped donors.

It was with 60 Vbeta and 13 Jbeta primers that the PCR ran. Method: immunoSEQ multiplex PCR; TCRdb's copy keeps in-frame clones and lacks some. The table records around 220,000 clones, about 77% of them present only once. CDR1 and CDR2 (germline): LNHDA, SQIVND (reference sequence). The CDR3 runs to 17 residues. About this clone: Its antigen is undetermined. One end of the junction varies from germline; a read error may be responsible.

Points from the study as a whole: 150 to 200 TCR beta chains were listed as cytomegalovirus-associated.

The TCR comes from a woman aged 25-40 years in good health and CMV-seronegative. The chain combines TRBV19 with TRBJ1-1, with 8 nucleotides matching TRBD1. The sequenced sample consisted of PBMCs. The CDR3 loop is CDSSIAENRGENTEAFF. Here the CDR3 DNA reads TGTGACAGTAGTATTGCGGAGAACAGGGGGGAAAACACTGAAGCTTTCTTT.